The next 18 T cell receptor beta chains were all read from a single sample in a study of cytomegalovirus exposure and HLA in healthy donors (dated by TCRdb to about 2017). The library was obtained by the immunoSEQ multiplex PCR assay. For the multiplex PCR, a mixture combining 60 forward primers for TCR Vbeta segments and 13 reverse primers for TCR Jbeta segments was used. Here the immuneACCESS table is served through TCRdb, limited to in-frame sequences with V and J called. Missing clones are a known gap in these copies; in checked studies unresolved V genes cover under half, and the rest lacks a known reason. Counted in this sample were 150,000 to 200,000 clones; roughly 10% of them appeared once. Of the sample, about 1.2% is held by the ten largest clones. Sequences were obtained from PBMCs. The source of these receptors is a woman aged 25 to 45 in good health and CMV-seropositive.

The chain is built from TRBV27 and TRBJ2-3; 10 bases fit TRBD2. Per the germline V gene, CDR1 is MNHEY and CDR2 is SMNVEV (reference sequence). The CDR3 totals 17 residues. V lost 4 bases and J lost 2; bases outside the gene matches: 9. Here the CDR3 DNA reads TGTGCCAGCAGTTCTCGGACTAGCGGAACTTTCACAGATACGCAGTATTTT. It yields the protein CASSSRTSGTFTDTQYF.

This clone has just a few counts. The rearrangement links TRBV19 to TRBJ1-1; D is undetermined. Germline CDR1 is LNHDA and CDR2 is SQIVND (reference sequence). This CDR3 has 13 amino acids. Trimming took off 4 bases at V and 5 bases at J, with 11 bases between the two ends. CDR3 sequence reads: CASSTSSWTEAFF. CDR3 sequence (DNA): TGTGCCAGTAGTACTAGTTCGTGGACTGAAGCTTTCTTT. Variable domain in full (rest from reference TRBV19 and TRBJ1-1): DGGITQSPKYLFRKEGQNVTLSCEQNLNHDAMYWYRQDPGQGLRLIYYSQIVNDFQKGDIAEGYSVSREKKESFPLTVTSAQKNPTAFYLCASSTSSWTEAFFGQGTRLTVV.

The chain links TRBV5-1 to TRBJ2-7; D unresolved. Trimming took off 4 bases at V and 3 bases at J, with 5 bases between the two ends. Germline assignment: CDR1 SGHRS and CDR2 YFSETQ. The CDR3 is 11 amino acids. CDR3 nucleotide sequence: TGCGCCAGCAGCCAGAACTACGAGCAGTACTTC. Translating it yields CASSQNYEQYF.

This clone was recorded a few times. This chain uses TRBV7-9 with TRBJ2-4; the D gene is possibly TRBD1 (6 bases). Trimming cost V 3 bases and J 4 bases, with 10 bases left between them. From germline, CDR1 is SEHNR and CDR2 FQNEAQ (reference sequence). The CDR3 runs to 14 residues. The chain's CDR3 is CASSFITGKNIQYF. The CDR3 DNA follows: TGTGCCAGCAGCTTTATTACAGGGAAAAACATTCAGTACTTC.

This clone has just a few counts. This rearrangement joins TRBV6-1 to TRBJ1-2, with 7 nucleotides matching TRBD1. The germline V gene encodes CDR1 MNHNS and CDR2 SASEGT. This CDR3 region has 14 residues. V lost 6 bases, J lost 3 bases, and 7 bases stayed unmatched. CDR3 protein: CASRGTGEDYGYTF. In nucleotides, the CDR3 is TGTGCCAGCAGGGGTACAGGGGAGGACTATGGCTACACCTTC.

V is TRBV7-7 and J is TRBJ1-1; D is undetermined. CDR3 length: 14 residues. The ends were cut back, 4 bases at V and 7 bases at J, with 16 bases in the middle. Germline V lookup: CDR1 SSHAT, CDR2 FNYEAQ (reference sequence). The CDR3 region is CASSSLGPDDEAFF. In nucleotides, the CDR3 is TGTGCCAGCAGCTCTCTTGGGCCCGATGATGAAGCTTTCTTT.

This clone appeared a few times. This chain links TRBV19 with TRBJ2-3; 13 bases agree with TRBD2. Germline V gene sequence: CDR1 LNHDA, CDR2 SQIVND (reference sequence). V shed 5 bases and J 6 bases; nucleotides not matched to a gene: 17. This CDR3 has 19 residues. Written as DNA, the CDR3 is TGTGCCAGTAGTTCCCGGACTAGCGGGAGACTCAAGGTGGCGGATACGCAGTATTTT. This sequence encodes CASSSRTSGRLKVADTQYF.

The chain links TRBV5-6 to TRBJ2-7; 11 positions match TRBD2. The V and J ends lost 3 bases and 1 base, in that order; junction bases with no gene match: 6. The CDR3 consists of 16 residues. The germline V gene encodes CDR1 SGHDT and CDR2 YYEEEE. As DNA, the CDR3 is TGTGCCAGCAGCTCCCCGGGACTAGCGGTATCCTACGAGCAGTACTTC. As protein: CASSSPGLAVSYEQYF.

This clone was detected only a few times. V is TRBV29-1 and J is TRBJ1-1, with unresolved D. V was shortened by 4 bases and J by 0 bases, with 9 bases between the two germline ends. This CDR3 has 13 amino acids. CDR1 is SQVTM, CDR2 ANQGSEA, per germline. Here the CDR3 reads CSVVPLMNTEAFF. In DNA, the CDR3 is TGCAGCGTTGTTCCGTTAATGAACACTGAAGCTTTCTTT.

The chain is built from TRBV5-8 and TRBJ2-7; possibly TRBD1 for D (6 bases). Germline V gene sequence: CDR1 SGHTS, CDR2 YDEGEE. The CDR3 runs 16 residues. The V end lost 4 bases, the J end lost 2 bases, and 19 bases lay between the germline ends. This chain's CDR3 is CASSRGRDTTTYEQYF. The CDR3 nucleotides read TGTGCCAGCAGCCGGGGCCGGGACACCACAACCTACGAGCAGTACTTC.

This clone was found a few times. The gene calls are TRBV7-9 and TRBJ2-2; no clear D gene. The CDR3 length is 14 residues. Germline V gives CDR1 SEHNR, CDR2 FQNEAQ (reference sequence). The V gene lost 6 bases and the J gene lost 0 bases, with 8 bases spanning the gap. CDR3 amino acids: CASRKTTNTGELFF. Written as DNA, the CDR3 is TGTGCCAGCAGGAAAACTACGAACACCGGGGAGCTGTTTTTT.

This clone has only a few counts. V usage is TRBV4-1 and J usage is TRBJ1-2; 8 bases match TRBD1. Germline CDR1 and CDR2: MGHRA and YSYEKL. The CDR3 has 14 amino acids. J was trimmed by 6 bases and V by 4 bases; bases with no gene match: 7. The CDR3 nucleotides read TGCGCCAGCAGCCCCAATTCAGGGGGCCATGGCTACACCTTC. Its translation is CASSPNSGGHGYTF.

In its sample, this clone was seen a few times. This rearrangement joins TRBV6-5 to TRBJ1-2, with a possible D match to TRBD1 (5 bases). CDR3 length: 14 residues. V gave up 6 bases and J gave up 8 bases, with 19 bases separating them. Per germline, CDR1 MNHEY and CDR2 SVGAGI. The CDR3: CASSDGTSRRGYTF. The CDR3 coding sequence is TGTGCCAGCAGCGATGGGACTTCCCGGAGGGGCTACACCTTC.

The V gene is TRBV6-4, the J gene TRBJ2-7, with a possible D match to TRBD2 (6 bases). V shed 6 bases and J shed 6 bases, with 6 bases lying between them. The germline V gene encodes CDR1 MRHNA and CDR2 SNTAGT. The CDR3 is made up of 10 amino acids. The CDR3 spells CASSGSEQYF. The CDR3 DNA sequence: TGTGCCAGCAGCGGGAGCGAGCAGTACTTC.

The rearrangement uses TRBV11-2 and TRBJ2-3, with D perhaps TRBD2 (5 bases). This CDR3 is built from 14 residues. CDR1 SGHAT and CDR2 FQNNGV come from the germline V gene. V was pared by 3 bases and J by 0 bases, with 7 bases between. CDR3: CASSLGGSTDTQYF. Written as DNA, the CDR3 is TGTGCCAGCAGCTTGGGCGGGAGCACAGATACGCAGTATTTT.

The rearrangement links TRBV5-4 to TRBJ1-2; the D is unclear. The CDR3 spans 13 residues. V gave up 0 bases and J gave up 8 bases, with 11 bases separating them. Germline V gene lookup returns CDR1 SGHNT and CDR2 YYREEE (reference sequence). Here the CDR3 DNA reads TGTGCCAGCAGCTTGGTAGTTAATGAAGGCTACACCTTC. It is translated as CASSLVVNEGYTF.

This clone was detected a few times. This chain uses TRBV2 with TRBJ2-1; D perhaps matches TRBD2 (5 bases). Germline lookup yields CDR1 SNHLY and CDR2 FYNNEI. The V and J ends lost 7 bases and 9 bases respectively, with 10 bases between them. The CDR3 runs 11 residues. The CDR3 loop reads CASIQLAEQFF. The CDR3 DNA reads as TGTGCCAGCATTCAGCTAGCTGAGCAGTTCTTC.

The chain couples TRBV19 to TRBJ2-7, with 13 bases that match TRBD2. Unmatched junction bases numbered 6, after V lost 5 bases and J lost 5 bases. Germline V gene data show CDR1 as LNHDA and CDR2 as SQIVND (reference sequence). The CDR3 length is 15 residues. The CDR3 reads CASSPQGLAGHEQYF. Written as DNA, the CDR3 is TGTGCCAGTAGTCCCCAGGGACTAGCGGGACACGAGCAGTACTTC.